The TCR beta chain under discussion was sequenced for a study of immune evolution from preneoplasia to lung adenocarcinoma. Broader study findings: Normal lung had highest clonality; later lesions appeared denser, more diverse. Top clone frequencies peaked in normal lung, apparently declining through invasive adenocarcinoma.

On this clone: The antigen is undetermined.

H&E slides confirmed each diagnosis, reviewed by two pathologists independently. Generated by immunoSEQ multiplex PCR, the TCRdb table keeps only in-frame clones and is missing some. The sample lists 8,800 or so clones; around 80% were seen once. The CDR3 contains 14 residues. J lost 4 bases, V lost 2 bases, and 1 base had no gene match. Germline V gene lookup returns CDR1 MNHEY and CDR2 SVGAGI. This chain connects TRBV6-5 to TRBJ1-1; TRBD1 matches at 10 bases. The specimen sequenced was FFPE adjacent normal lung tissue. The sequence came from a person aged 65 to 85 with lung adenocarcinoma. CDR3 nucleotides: TGTGCCAGCAGTTACGGACAGGGGGGCACTGAAGCTTTCTTT. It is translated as CASSYGQGGTEAFF.